A single sample gave rise to the 11 T cell receptor beta chains below, sequenced in a study of T cell responses to AZD1222 COVID-19 vaccine. The repertoire was sequenced with immunoSEQ multiplex PCR; TCRdb's copy has only in-frame clones and lacks some. The data show 250,000 to 300,000 clones, with 90% to 95% seen just once and around 0.57% held by the top ten. Source: peripheral blood, taken 28 days after the second AZD1222 dose. The receptors were sampled from an adult who received the AZD1222 COVID-19 vaccine.

This clone was found once. This chain joins TRBV19 and TRBJ1-2; no clear D. With 9 bases removed from V and 4 bases from J, the gap between germline ends came to 15 bases. This CDR3 is built from 13 residues. The germline V gene has CDR1 LNHDA and CDR2 SQIVND (reference sequence). In DNA form, the CDR3 reads TGTGCCAGCCAAAGGATCGAGGGCTATGGCTACACCTTC. Its translation is CASQRIEGYGYTF. Together with reference TRBV19 and TRBJ1-2, the CDR3 gives the full variable domain: DGGITQSPKYLFRKEGQNVTLSCEQNLNHDAMYWYRQDPGQGLRLIYYSQIVNDFQKGDIAEGYSVSREKKESFPLTVTSAQKNPTAFYLCASQRIEGYGYTFGSGTRLTVV.

This clone was picked up one time. The chain links TRBV6-2 or TRBV6-3 to TRBJ1-1; TRBD1 matches 7 bases. The CDR3 is 14 residues long. The J segment lost 8 bases and the V segment lost 4 bases, leaving 10 bases of the junction unmatched. Germline CDR1 MNHEY, CDR2 SVGEGT. Here the CDR3 DNA reads TGTGCCAGCAGTTCACAACAGGGGTATGCCGAAGCTTTCTTT. It is translated as CASSSQQGYAEAFF.

This clone was found once. J is TRBJ2-7 and V is TRBV4-3; D gene ambiguous. Trimming cost V 4 bases and J 4 bases, with 17 bases left between them. CDR1 is LGHNA, CDR2 YSLEER, per germline. This CDR3 is built from 15 residues. The CDR3 DNA sequence: TGCGCCAGCAGCCTGACAAGGGTGACTGCGTACGAGCAGTACTTC. Its protein is CASSLTRVTAYEQYF.

The chain uses TRBV28 and TRBJ2-3, with D hard to call. Trimming pared 7 bases from V and 6 bases from J, leaving 8 bases between. CDR3 length equals 11 residues. Germline V gene data show CDR1 as MDHEN and CDR2 as SYDVKM. The CDR3 DNA follows: TGTGCCAGCACCCTAAGGGATACGCAGTATTTT. Translated, it gives CASTLRDTQYF.

V usage is TRBV5-4 and J usage is TRBJ2-3; a possible D gene is TRBD1 (6 bases). CDR1 is SGHNT, CDR2 YYREEE, per germline (reference sequence). Trimming took off 5 bases at V and 2 bases at J, with 15 bases between the two ends. This CDR3 contains 15 residues. In DNA form, the CDR3 reads TGTGCCAGCAGACCAGCCGGGACACCCACAGATACGCAGTATTTT. Translating gives CASRPAGTPTDTQYF.

Written as DNA, the CDR3 is TGTGCCATCAGTGAGCCTCTCGCGCACATTCAGTACTTC. Translating it yields CAISEPLAHIQYF. The chain links TRBV10-3 to TRBJ2-4; D call uncertain. Trimming took off 2 bases at V and 8 bases at J, with 10 bases between the two ends. Germline V lookup: CDR1 ENHRY, CDR2 SYGVKD. The CDR3 is 13 amino acids.

This sequence joins TRBV5-4 and TRBJ1-2; D is perhaps TRBD1 (5 bases). CDR1 SGHNT and CDR2 YYREEE come from the germline V gene (reference sequence). V gave up 4 bases and J gave up 7 bases, with 20 bases separating them. This CDR3 has 15 amino acids. CDR3 loop: CASSHQGLTDGGYTF. Written as DNA, the CDR3 is TGTGCCAGCAGCCACCAGGGCCTGACAGATGGTGGCTACACCTTC.

The chain links TRBV6-5 to TRBJ1-1; D unclear. The germline CDR1 and CDR2 sequences are MNHEY and SVGAGI. The CDR3 has 15 amino acids. Trimming removed 5 bases from V and 0 bases from J, with 13 bases in between. CDR3 loop: CASSPFNYMNTEAFF. CDR3 DNA sequence: TGTGCCAGCAGTCCTTTCAACTACATGAACACTGAAGCTTTCTTT.

J is TRBJ1-2 and V is TRBV5-1, with 10 bases aligning to TRBD1. The V segment lost 4 bases and the J segment 8 bases; nucleotides outside the gene matches: 14. This CDR3 is built from 16 residues. Germline assignment: CDR1 SGHRS and CDR2 YFSETQ. CDR3 residues: CASSLNPGQGIKGYTF. The CDR3, as DNA: TGCGCCAGCAGCCTCAATCCGGGACAGGGGATTAAGGGCTACACCTTC. The full variable domain, its missing parts supplied by reference TRBV5-1 and TRBJ1-2, is KAGVTQTPRYLIKTRGQQVTLSCSPISGHRSVSWYQQTPGQGLQFLFEYFSETQRNKGNFPGRFSGRQFSNSRSEMNVSTLELGDSALYLCASSLNPGQGIKGYTFGSGTRLTVV.

The chain employs TRBV5-1 and TRBJ2-1, with 14 bases fitting TRBD2. CDR1 is SGHRS and CDR2 is YFSETQ in the germline V gene. Losses at the gene ends were 0 bases for V and 8 bases for J; bases not matched to a gene: 4. There are 16 residues in the CDR3. In DNA, the CDR3 is TGCGCCAGCAGCTTGGGGGGACTAGCGGGAGTCGATGAGCAGTTCTTC. Its protein product is CASSLGGLAGVDEQFF.

The rearrangement uses TRBV24-1 and TRBJ1-4; TRBD1 is a possible D gene (5 bases). Trimming cost V 3 bases and J 6 bases, with 13 bases left between them. The CDR3 has 15 residues. CDR1 is KGHDR, CDR2 SFDVKD, per germline. CDR3 DNA sequence: TGTGCCACCAGTGATCCCCGGGACCCCCATGAAAAACTGTTTTTT. Translating gives CATSDPRDPHEKLFF.